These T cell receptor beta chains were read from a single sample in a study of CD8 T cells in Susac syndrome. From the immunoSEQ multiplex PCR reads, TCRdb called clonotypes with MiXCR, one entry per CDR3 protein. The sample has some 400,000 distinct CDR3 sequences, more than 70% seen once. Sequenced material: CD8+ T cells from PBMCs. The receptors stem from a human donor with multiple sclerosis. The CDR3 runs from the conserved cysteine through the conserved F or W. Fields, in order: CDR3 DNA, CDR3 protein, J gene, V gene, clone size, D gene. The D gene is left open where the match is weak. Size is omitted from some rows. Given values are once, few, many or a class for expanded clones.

cdr3_nt: TGTGCCAGTAGTATGGGCAGGACAAGCTACGAGCAGTACTTC; cdr3_aa: CASSMGRTSYEQYF; j_call: TRBJ2-7; v_call: TRBV19; clone_size: few; d_call: -
cdr3_nt: TGTGCCAGTAGTATGGGGCAGGGTCTCCCCTACGAGCAGTACTTC; cdr3_aa: CASSMGQGLPYEQYF; j_call: TRBJ2-7; v_call: TRBV19; clone_size: -; d_call: -
cdr3_nt: TGCAGTGCTTTTCTCGCGGGGGGGGAGGTTCTTTTCAGTAACACTGAAGCTTTCTTT; cdr3_aa: CSAFLAGGEVLFSNTEAFF; j_call: TRBJ1-1; v_call: TRBV20-1; clone_size: -; d_call: -
cdr3_nt: TGCCCCATTGAGTCGGAGACCCAGTACTTC; cdr3_aa: CPIESETQYF; j_call: TRBJ2-5; v_call: TRBV29-1; clone_size: -; d_call: -
cdr3_nt: TGCGCCAGCAGCCAAGAGGGACAGGGCAAATTAAGCAATCAGCCCCAGCATTTT; cdr3_aa: CASSQEGQGKLSNQPQHF; j_call: TRBJ1-5; v_call: TRBV4-1; clone_size: -; d_call: TRBD1
cdr3_nt: TGTGCCAGCAGCTTAGATGGGGGCCCCGGGGAGCTGTTTTTT; cdr3_aa: CASSLDGGPGELFF; j_call: TRBJ2-2; v_call: TRBV7-9; clone_size: -; d_call: -
cdr3_nt: TGTGCCAGCAGTTATAATGAGGGGGCGCCCAGTTACGCCGGGGAGCTGTTTTTT; cdr3_aa: CASSYNEGAPSYAGELFF; j_call: TRBJ2-2; v_call: TRBV6-5; clone_size: -; d_call: TRBD1
cdr3_nt: TGTGCCAGCAGCCCAGGCAGGGACCTCTCCTACGAGCAGTACTTC; cdr3_aa: CASSPGRDLSYEQYF; j_call: TRBJ2-7; v_call: TRBV5-4; clone_size: -; d_call: -
cdr3_nt: TGTGCCAGCAGCTTAGATCAGGGGGCCTTCCCAAATCAGCCCCAGCATTTT; cdr3_aa: CASSLDQGAFPNQPQHF; j_call: TRBJ1-5; v_call: TRBV7-9; clone_size: -; d_call: TRBD1
cdr3_nt: TGTGCCAGCAGTTTGAGAGACGGCAATGAGCAGTTCTTC; cdr3_aa: CASSLRDGNEQFF; j_call: TRBJ2-1; v_call: TRBV27; clone_size: few; d_call: -
cdr3_nt: TGTGCCAGTAGACGGGGCGGGCAGGTCGAGCAGTACTTC; cdr3_aa: CASRRGGQVEQYF; j_call: TRBJ2-7; v_call: TRBV19; clone_size: once; d_call: -
cdr3_nt: TGCAGCGCGAGATGGTTGAGAAAGAACACCGGGGAGCTGTTTTTT; cdr3_aa: CSARWLRKNTGELFF; j_call: TRBJ2-2; v_call: TRBV29-1; clone_size: -; d_call: -
cdr3_nt: TGCGCCAGCAGCCCGACGACAGGTTTTGGCTACACCTTC; cdr3_aa: CASSPTTGFGYTF; j_call: TRBJ1-2; v_call: TRBV5-1; clone_size: -; d_call: -
cdr3_nt: TGTGCCACCAGTGATGCCCGGGACACCAATGAGCAGTTCTTC; cdr3_aa: CATSDARDTNEQFF; j_call: TRBJ2-1; v_call: TRBV24-1; clone_size: -; d_call: -
cdr3_nt: TGTGCCAGTAGTATAGCGGCAGTATATCAGCCCCAGCATTTT; cdr3_aa: CASSIAAVYQPQHF; j_call: TRBJ1-5; v_call: TRBV19; clone_size: -; d_call: -
cdr3_nt: TGTGCCAGCAGTTTTGGTGAGACATCGAGCTCCTACGAGCAGTACTTC; cdr3_aa: CASSFGETSSSYEQYF; j_call: TRBJ2-7; v_call: TRBV12-3/TRBV12-4; clone_size: -; d_call: -
cdr3_nt: TGTGCCAGCAGGTCAGGGGGACAGGAGACCCAGTACTTC; cdr3_aa: CASRSGGQETQYF; j_call: TRBJ2-5; v_call: TRBV2; clone_size: -; d_call: TRBD1